Below, one TCR beta chain is given with its context. Its target is not known. The entry originates in a study of shared clonotypes between healthy human individuals. In replicate PCRs of sorted subsets, around 0.2 ug DNA, approximately 30,000 T cell genomes, was used. TCRdb keeps only in-frame clones here, not all; method: immunoSEQ multiplex PCR. The data contain 1.5 million to 2.5 million clones, around 96% of them singletons. Regarding the study as a whole: In a few donors, 4.5% to 5.5% of naive CD4 clonotypes appeared in common. Sequencing depth was expected to affect clonotype sharing among donors.

The naive CD8 population came from CD45RO-negative cells selected for CCR7, without terminally differentiated effector memory CD45RA+ cells. The CDR3 is 15 amino acids. Germline lookup yields CDR1 MGHRA and CDR2 YSYEKL. The J segment lost 4 bases and the V segment lost 1 base, leaving 6 bases of the junction unmatched. This sequence was found in a man between 18 and 35 years old in good health. Sequencing input: naive CD8+ T cells sorted from blood. V is TRBV4-1 and J is TRBJ2-7; TRBD2 agrees at 8 bases. The CDR3 here is CASSQGPAGVYEQYF. Written as DNA, the CDR3 is TGCGCCAGCAGCCAAGGCCCAGCGGGAGTGTACGAGCAGTACTTC.